This is a list of T cell receptor beta chains from one sample in a study of CD8 T cells in Susac syndrome. TCRdb called the immunoSEQ multiplex PCR reads again in MiXCR, with one record for every CDR3 protein. This table holds some 140,000 distinct CDR3 sequences, about 95% found once. Material: CD8+ T cells from PBMCs. These receptors were taken from a human donor with Susac syndrome. Both conserved end residues are part of each CDR3. The order of the fields is V gene, D gene, J gene, clone size, CDR3 DNA, CDR3 protein. A D gene is named only where the DNA matches it firmly. The size of a clone is reported for some rows only, either as once, few or many, or as a class for expanded clones.

TRBV20-1	.	TRBJ1-3	.	TGCAGTGCTAGAGAGGAGGAACAGGACACGGGTGGAAACACCATATATTTT	CSAREEEQDTGGNTIYF
TRBV5-6	.	TRBJ1-1	.	TGTGCCAGCAGCTTCTCTCCGGGGTCGAACACTGAAGCTTTCTTT	CASSFSPGSNTEAFF
TRBV29-1	.	TRBJ1-1	.	TGCAGCGGTATTACAGGGCGTCGCACTGAAGCTTTCTTT	CSGITGRRTEAFF
TRBV7-6	TRBD1	TRBJ1-4	.	TGTGCCAGCAGCTTAGGTCCGGCCCAGGGGGATGAAAAACTGTTTTTT	CASSLGPAQGDEKLFF
TRBV20-1	.	TRBJ2-3	.	TGCAGTGCTGGAATAGGGACAGATACGCAGTATTTT	CSAGIGTDTQYF
TRBV5-1	.	TRBJ2-1	.	TGCGCCAGCAGCCCTGAACCCAATCTTGGGTACAATGAGCAGTTCTTC	CASSPEPNLGYNEQFF
TRBV9	.	TRBJ2-3	.	TGTGCCAGCAGCGCCCAGACCCCCCCAACAGATACGCAGTATTTT	CASSAQTPPTDTQYF
TRBV4-1	.	TRBJ1-1	.	TGCGCCAGCAGCGTCACGCAGGGTACTGAAGCTTTCTTT	CASSVTQGTEAFF
TRBV28	.	TRBJ1-5	.	TGTGCCAGCAGCTTATTAGATAGCAATCAGCCCCAGCATTTT	CASSLLDSNQPQHF
TRBV12-3/TRBV12-4	TRBD2	TRBJ2-5	.	TGTGCCAGCAGCCGGTACGGGGCTAGCGGGAGAAGGGAGACCCAGTACTTC	CASSRYGASGRRETQYF
TRBV7-6	.	TRBJ2-4	once	TGTGCCAGCAGCTCCAATAACATTCAGTACTTC	CASSSNNIQYF
TRBV4-1	.	TRBJ2-1	.	TGCGCCGCCTCCCCCGGGGGCTCCTACAATGAGCAGTTCTTC	CAASPGGSYNEQFF
TRBV27	TRBD2	TRBJ2-1	.	TGTGCCAGCAGTTTATTACTAGCGGGAAACAATGAGCAGTTCTTC	CASSLLLAGNNEQFF
TRBV27	.	TRBJ2-7	.	TGTGCCAGCAGTCCGACCACCGGGACAACCTCTGGCGAGCAGTACTTC	CASSPTTGTTSGEQYF
TRBV29-1	.	TRBJ2-2	once	TGCAGCGCCGTACAGGGAGGTGAAGGGACGAACACCGGGGAGCTGTTTTTT	CSAVQGGEGTNTGELFF
TRBV14	TRBD1	TRBJ1-2	.	TGTGCCAGCAGCCCGGGACAGATCTACACCTTC	CASSPGQIYTF
TRBV25-1	.	TRBJ2-7	.	TGTGCCAGCAGTGAGATGGGACTGTTCTACGAGCAGTACTTC	CASSEMGLFYEQYF
TRBV9	TRBD2	TRBJ2-1	.	TGTGCCAGCAGCGTCGATAGCGGGAGGGCCGTCCATGAGCAGTTCTTC	CASSVDSGRAVHEQFF
TRBV12-3/TRBV12-4	.	TRBJ2-7	once	TGTGCCAGCAGTTTAGGGAAGTACGGACGGAGCTACGAGCAGTACTTC	CASSLGKYGRSYEQYF
TRBV5-4	.	TRBJ1-1	.	TGTGCCAGCAGCGAGGCATTGGGGAACACTGAAGCTTTCTTT	CASSEALGNTEAFF
TRBV24-1	TRBD2	TRBJ2-3	once	TGTGCCACCAGTGAAGGAGCGGGAGGGCCAGATACGCAGTATTTT	CATSEGAGGPDTQYF
TRBV11-2	TRBD2	TRBJ2-5	.	TGTGCCAGCAGGCGACTAGCGGCACAAGAGACCCAGTACTTC	CASRRLAAQETQYF
TRBV27	.	TRBJ2-1	.	TGTGCCAGCAGTACCATATCAGGGTACAATGAGCAGTTCTTC	CASSTISGYNEQFF
TRBV28	TRBD2	TRBJ2-3	.	TGTGCCAGCGGGGCAGCTAGCGGCCTCACAGATACGCAGTATTTT	CASGAASGLTDTQYF
TRBV9	.	TRBJ1-2	.	TGTGCCAGCAGCGTAGTCTCAGATTATGGCTACACCTTC	CASSVVSDYGYTF
TRBV12-3/TRBV12-4	.	TRBJ1-2	.	TGTGCCAGCAGAGGACGGATCTACTATGGCTACACCTTC	CASRGRIYYGYTF
TRBV25-1	.	TRBJ1-2	.	TGTGCCAGCAGTGACCACAAAACCCAGGGAACCTATGGCTACACCTTC	CASSDHKTQGTYGYTF
TRBV12-3/TRBV12-4	.	TRBJ2-7	.	TGTGCCAGCAGTTCAGCCGTAACCTACGAGCAGTACTTC	CASSSAVTYEQYF
TRBV6-6	.	TRBJ1-5	.	TGTGCCAGCAGTTTCGAGACTCAGCCCCAGCATTTT	CASSFETQPQHF
TRBV29-1	.	TRBJ2-3	.	TGCAGCGTTGAAACACAGGGACGAGGATCAGATACGCAGTATTTT	CSVETQGRGSDTQYF
TRBV12-3/TRBV12-4	.	TRBJ2-7	.	TGTGCCAGCAGCAATCCTACCTACGAGCAGTACTTC	CASSNPTYEQYF
TRBV20-1	.	TRBJ2-1	.	TGCAGTGCTCCCGACCGACTTGACGATGATGAGCAGTTCTTC	CSAPDRLDDDEQFF
TRBV6-5	.	TRBJ2-1	.	TGTGCCAGCACCCCCGGGGGCGGCAATGAGCAGTTCTTC	CASTPGGGNEQFF